This T cell receptor (beta chain) comes out of a study of CD8+CD57+ T cells in acquired aplastic anemia. Study-wide results and limits: A set of around 30 CD8+ CDR3 sequences was shared between patients and controls, and these sequences appeared highly expressed in patients.

To note about this clonotype: As yet, its antigen is unknown. The CDR3 end shows no conserved phenylalanine or tryptophan, and so a read error is likely.

Germline CDR1 reads LNHNV; CDR2 reads YYDKDF (reference sequence). The CDR3 extends over 14 amino acids. Deletions cut 4 bases from V and 9 bases from J, with 16 bases between. TCR beta VDJ and CDR3 profiling used genomic DNA as template. TCRdb reprocessed the reads via MiXCR and lists one record per CDR3 protein. This sample carries about 400,000 distinct CDR3 sequences, 55% to 70% of them seen once, and the ten largest clones take more than 3.5%. The TCR was taken from a human donor in good health, serving as a control. This chain connects TRBV15 to TRBJ2-1, with D perhaps given as TRBD1 or TRBD2 (5 bases each). The sample comprised sorted CD4+, CD8+, or CD8+CD57+ T cells (not recorded which) from PBMCs. This CDR3 reads CATSTGLDSGEQFC. The CDR3 nucleotides read TGTGCCACCAGCACAGGGCTAGACAGCGGTGAGCAGTTCTGC.